The rows below give T cell receptor beta chains drawn from one sample of a study of blood T cell repertoires in COVID-19. Some clones are missing from TCRdb's copy, which holds only in-frame ones; the method was immunoSEQ multiplex PCR. The table has under 55,000 clones, approximately 79% seen once. The sequenced sample consisted of peripheral blood. Receptors were obtained from a man between 65 and 85 years old with acute or convalescent COVID-19. The CDR3 runs from the conserved cysteine through the conserved F or W. The D gene is left open where the match is weak. Rows may omit the clone size; those that give it use once, few, many or a size class.

v_gene: TRBV3-1/TRBV3-2
j_gene: TRBJ2-3
abundance: NA
d_gene: TRBD2
CDR3nt: TGTGCCAGCAGCCCTGGGTTAGCGGGGGTTACTAGCACAGATACGCAGTATTTT
CDR3aa: CASSPGLAGVTSTDTQYF

v_gene: TRBV30
j_gene: TRBJ1-2
abundance: NA
d_gene: NA
CDR3nt: TGTGCCTGGAGTGTTGGGGGGGCCGGTTCTTATGGCTACACCTTC
CDR3aa: CAWSVGGAGSYGYTF

v_gene: TRBV28
j_gene: TRBJ2-7
abundance: NA
d_gene: NA
CDR3nt: TGTGCCAGCAGCCCGGGGACACTAATCTACGAGCAGTACTTC
CDR3aa: CASSPGTLIYEQYF

v_gene: TRBV7-2
j_gene: TRBJ2-3
abundance: NA
d_gene: TRBD2
CDR3nt: TGTGCCAGCAGCCCGCCGGACCAGCGGGGGATCACAGATACGCAGTATTTT
CDR3aa: CASSPPDQRGITDTQYF

v_gene: TRBV10-1
j_gene: TRBJ2-4
abundance: NA
d_gene: NA
CDR3nt: TGCGCCAGCATTCCTCCAAGCCGGACGGGGGAAAACATTCAGTACTTC
CDR3aa: CASIPPSRTGENIQYF

v_gene: TRBV2
j_gene: TRBJ1-5
abundance: NA
d_gene: TRBD1
CDR3nt: TGTGCCAGCAGTACACAGGGGCGCAATCAGCCCCAGCATTTT
CDR3aa: CASSTQGRNQPQHF

v_gene: TRBV4-1
j_gene: TRBJ1-1
abundance: few
d_gene: NA
CDR3nt: TGCGCCAGCAGCCTGGAGCGTTTGAACACTGAAGCTTTCTTT
CDR3aa: CASSLERLNTEAFF

v_gene: TRBV30
j_gene: TRBJ2-7
abundance: NA
d_gene: TRBD2
CDR3nt: TGTGCCTGGGCTCTTCCGGGACTAGCGTTCTCCTACGAGCAGTACTTC
CDR3aa: CAWALPGLAFSYEQYF

v_gene: TRBV27
j_gene: TRBJ1-4
abundance: NA
d_gene: NA
CDR3nt: TGTGCCAGCAGTTTAGAGTGGCAGGGTGAAGAAAAACTGTTTTTT
CDR3aa: CASSLEWQGEEKLFF

v_gene: TRBV3-1/TRBV3-2
j_gene: TRBJ2-7
abundance: NA
d_gene: NA
CDR3nt: TGTGCCAGCAGCCAAGGCGGTACCTACGAGCAGTACTTC
CDR3aa: CASSQGGTYEQYF

v_gene: TRBV30
j_gene: TRBJ2-7
abundance: NA
d_gene: TRBD1
CDR3nt: TGTGCCTGGGGGAAAACGGGACAGATAAACTACGAGCAGTACTTC
CDR3aa: CAWGKTGQINYEQYF

v_gene: TRBV28
j_gene: TRBJ2-2
abundance: once
d_gene: NA
CDR3nt: TGTGCCAGCAGTTCCCTCACCGGGGAGCTGTTTTTT
CDR3aa: CASSSLTGELFF

v_gene: TRBV28
j_gene: TRBJ1-2
abundance: NA
d_gene: TRBD1
CDR3nt: TGTGCCAGCAGTTTAAGAGAGGGGGCGGCCTATGGCTACACCTTC
CDR3aa: CASSLREGAAYGYTF

v_gene: TRBV29-1
j_gene: TRBJ2-5
abundance: NA
d_gene: TRBD2
CDR3nt: TGCAGCGTTGAAAGCGGGAGCACAGAGACCCAGTACTTC
CDR3aa: CSVESGSTETQYF

v_gene: TRBV7-2
j_gene: TRBJ2-3
abundance: NA
d_gene: NA
CDR3nt: TGTGCCAGCAGCTCCACTAGCACAGATACGCAGTATTTT
CDR3aa: CASSSTSTDTQYF

v_gene: TRBV7-3
j_gene: TRBJ1-1
abundance: NA
d_gene: NA
CDR3nt: TGTGCCAGCAGCTTCCAGGGGAACACTGAAGCTTTCTTT
CDR3aa: CASSFQGNTEAFF

v_gene: TRBV27
j_gene: TRBJ1-5
abundance: NA
d_gene: NA
CDR3nt: TGTGCCAGCAGTGTATTTTACCAGGATAGTCCCCAGCATTTT
CDR3aa: CASSVFYQDSPQHF

v_gene: TRBV11-2
j_gene: TRBJ1-1
abundance: NA
d_gene: NA
CDR3nt: TGTGCCAGCAGCTTAGAGTCGGGGAACACTGAAGCTTTCTTT
CDR3aa: CASSLESGNTEAFF

v_gene: TRBV5-1
j_gene: TRBJ1-2
abundance: once
d_gene: TRBD1
CDR3nt: TGCGCCAGCAGCTTGCTGGGACAGGGTCTAGGCGGCTACACCTTC
CDR3aa: CASSLLGQGLGGYTF

v_gene: TRBV2
j_gene: TRBJ1-1
abundance: NA
d_gene: NA
CDR3nt: TGTGCCAGCAGCGACAACGACATTGAAGCTTTCTTT
CDR3aa: CASSDNDIEAFF

v_gene: TRBV7-9
j_gene: TRBJ2-7
abundance: NA
d_gene: NA
CDR3nt: TGTGCCAGCAGCTTAGACAGGGTATACTCCTACGAGCAGTACTTC
CDR3aa: CASSLDRVYSYEQYF

v_gene: TRBV4-1
j_gene: TRBJ2-7
abundance: NA
d_gene: TRBD2
CDR3nt: TGCGCCAGCAGCCAAGATCGGGCTAGCGGGGTCTCCTACGAGCAGTACTTC
CDR3aa: CASSQDRASGVSYEQYF

v_gene: TRBV27
j_gene: TRBJ1-5
abundance: many
d_gene: TRBD1
CDR3nt: TGTGCCAGCAGTCCCCAGGGGGAGCCCCAGCATTTT
CDR3aa: CASSPQGEPQHF

v_gene: TRBV5-1
j_gene: TRBJ1-4
abundance: NA
d_gene: NA
CDR3nt: TGCGCCAGCACCGCCGGCGGGAGGGGTGATGAAAAACTGTTTTTT
CDR3aa: CASTAGGRGDEKLFF

v_gene: TRBV4-2
j_gene: TRBJ2-3
abundance: NA
d_gene: TRBD2
CDR3nt: TGTGCCAGCAGCCGTAGCGGGGGGCCATCTTTAGATACGCAGTATTTT
CDR3aa: CASSRSGGPSLDTQYF

v_gene: TRBV6-2/TRBV6-3
j_gene: TRBJ2-2
abundance: NA
d_gene: TRBD2
CDR3nt: TGTGCCAGCAGTTTTGGCGGGAGAAACACCGGGGAGCTGTTTTTT
CDR3aa: CASSFGGRNTGELFF

v_gene: TRBV3-1/TRBV3-2
j_gene: TRBJ2-3
abundance: NA
d_gene: NA
CDR3nt: TGTGCCAGCAGCCGCTATCCAGATACGCAGTATTTT
CDR3aa: CASSRYPDTQYF

v_gene: TRBV29-1
j_gene: TRBJ2-6
abundance: once
d_gene: TRBD1
CDR3nt: TGCAGCGTTGATAGCGGACAGGGCCTCTCTGGGGCCAACGTCCTGACTTTC
CDR3aa: CSVDSGQGLSGANVLTF

v_gene: TRBV7-2
j_gene: TRBJ1-2
abundance: NA
d_gene: TRBD1
CDR3nt: TGTGCCAGCAGCTCTGGACAGGGGGCAGGGTGGGGCTACACCTTC
CDR3aa: CASSSGQGAGWGYTF

v_gene: TRBV5-1
j_gene: TRBJ2-7
abundance: once
d_gene: NA
CDR3nt: TGCGCCAGCAGCTTGGGTCGGGGGGCGCGATACGAGCAGTACTTC
CDR3aa: CASSLGRGARYEQYF

v_gene: TRBV6-5
j_gene: TRBJ2-1
abundance: NA
d_gene: TRBD2
CDR3nt: TGTGCCAGCAATCTAAGCGGGGGATACAATGAGCAGTTCTTC
CDR3aa: CASNLSGGYNEQFF

v_gene: TRBV6-5
j_gene: TRBJ1-2
abundance: NA
d_gene: TRBD1
CDR3nt: TGTGCCAGCGGTCCGACAGGGTCCGGCTATGGCTACACCTTC
CDR3aa: CASGPTGSGYGYTF

v_gene: TRBV5-4
j_gene: TRBJ2-7
abundance: NA
d_gene: TRBD1
CDR3nt: TGTGCCAGCAGTCGAGGACAGGGGGACTTTGAGCAGTACTTC
CDR3aa: CASSRGQGDFEQYF

v_gene: TRBV4-3
j_gene: TRBJ1-2
abundance: NA
d_gene: NA
CDR3nt: TGCGCCAGCAGCCAAGATCCGGAGGGGCGGAGGAGCGGCTACACCTTC
CDR3aa: CASSQDPEGRRSGYTF

v_gene: TRBV7-3
j_gene: TRBJ2-1
abundance: few
d_gene: NA
CDR3nt: TGTGCCAGCAGAGCCGACGCCGGCGGTGAGCAGTTCTTC
CDR3aa: CASRADAGGEQFF

v_gene: TRBV10-3
j_gene: TRBJ1-3
abundance: NA
d_gene: TRBD1
CDR3nt: TGTGCCATCGAGGACAGGGACTCTGGAAACACCATATATTTT
CDR3aa: CAIEDRDSGNTIYF

v_gene: TRBV5-1
j_gene: TRBJ2-5
abundance: NA
d_gene: NA
CDR3nt: TGCGCCAGCAGCCGGGAAGGAGAGACCCAGTACTTC
CDR3aa: CASSREGETQYF

v_gene: TRBV2
j_gene: TRBJ2-7
abundance: few
d_gene: TRBD2
CDR3nt: TGTGCCAGCAGTGATTGGACTAGCAGCTACGAGCAGTACTTC
CDR3aa: CASSDWTSSYEQYF

v_gene: TRBV3-1/TRBV3-2
j_gene: TRBJ2-5
abundance: once
d_gene: TRBD2
CDR3nt: TGTGCCAGCAGCCAGGGGAGGGAGGAGACCCAGTACTTC
CDR3aa: CASSQGREETQYF

v_gene: TRBV27
j_gene: TRBJ2-1
abundance: NA
d_gene: TRBD2
CDR3nt: TGTGCCAGCAACCACGCCTACAGGTGGCGGGGGGGCAGGAATGAGCAGTTCTTC
CDR3aa: CASNHAYRWRGGRNEQFF

v_gene: TRBV2
j_gene: TRBJ1-3
abundance: NA
d_gene: TRBD1
CDR3nt: TGTGCCAGCAGTGCCGGACAGGGAGAGCGCCGCAACACCATATATTTT
CDR3aa: CASSAGQGERRNTIYF